The source of this TCR beta chain is a study of blood T cell repertoires in COVID-19. Study-level background: Both acute and convalescent COVID-19 samples were obtained from the United States, Italy and Spain. T cells, B-cell-depleted T cells, or PBMCs provided the cDNA or gDNA that served as material.

Germline CDR1 reads LGHDT; CDR2 reads YNNKEL (reference sequence). The CDR3 is made up of 15 amino acids. Between the trimmed V and J ends, which lost 4 bases and 4 bases, there was a span of 17 bases. Authors' analysis steps: Reference gene primer amplification gave nucleated cell count estimates. Assay used: immunoSEQ multiplex PCR; TCRdb lists only in-frame clones, some missing. That table furnishes V, J and clone size, whereas the DNA furnished D and trimming. Of 85,000 to 120,000 clones listed, around four fifths were seen once; the top ten hold around 4.5%. The sequence came from a human donor in a cohort sampled during active COVID-19. This chain connects TRBV3-1 (or the pseudogene TRBV3-2) to TRBJ2-7; a weak D match, TRBD1 (6 bases). The sequencing sample was made of peripheral blood. CDR3 in DNA: TGTGCCAGCAGCCGCCCCGGGACAAGATCGTACGAGCAGTACTTC. Translation gives CASSRPGTRSYEQYF.